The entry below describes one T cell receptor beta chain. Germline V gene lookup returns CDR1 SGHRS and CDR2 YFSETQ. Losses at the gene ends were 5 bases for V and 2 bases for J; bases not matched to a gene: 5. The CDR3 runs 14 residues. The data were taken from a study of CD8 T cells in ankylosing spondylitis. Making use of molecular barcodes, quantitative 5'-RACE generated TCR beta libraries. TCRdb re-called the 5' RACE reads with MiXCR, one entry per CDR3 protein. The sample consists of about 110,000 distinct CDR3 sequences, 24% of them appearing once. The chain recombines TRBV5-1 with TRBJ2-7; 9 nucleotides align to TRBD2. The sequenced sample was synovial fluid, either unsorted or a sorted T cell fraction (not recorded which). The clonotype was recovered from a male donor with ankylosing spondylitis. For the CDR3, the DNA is TGCGCCAGCAGGGTGGCGGGAGGGCCCTACGAGCAGTACTTC. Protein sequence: CASRVAGGPYEQYF.